The 26 T cell receptor beta chains presented below share a single source sample, sequenced in a study of CXCR3-negative and CXCR3-positive naive CD8 T cells. 5' RACE that incorporated UMI labels was used to prepare the TRB cDNA libraries. TCRdb processed the 5' RACE reads again and assigns one entry to each CDR3 protein, with no DNA. The sample spans 75,000 or so distinct CDR3 sequences; the ten largest clones claim about 1.6%. The sample comprised naive CXCR3- CD8+ T cells from blood. Subset of the sample: CD45RO-CCR7+CD27+CD95- naive CD8+ T cells lacking CXCR3 (TNR3-). All receptors come from a human donor in good health. Some clones in this sample may be carry-over from other donors' samples.

The chain is built from TRBV29-1 and TRBJ2-7. The CDR3 has 13 amino acids. Germline values: CDR1 SQVTM, CDR2 ANQGSEA. The CDR3: CSVRSGSTYEQYF.

This chain uses TRBV7-2 with TRBJ2-7; TCRdb's assignment of TRBD1 cannot be checked, as there is no DNA. Per germline, CDR1 SGHTA and CDR2 FQGNSA. The CDR3 has 13 amino acids. CDR3: CASSLTDNYEQYF.

This chain connects TRBV5-4 to TRBJ2-3; TCRdb's D call of TRBD2 is untestable without DNA. CDR1 is SGHNT, CDR2 YYREEE, per germline (reference sequence). This CDR3 spans 16 amino acids. This chain's CDR3 is CASSLFSYSGTDTQYF. Based on the CDR3 plus reference TRBV5-4 and TRBJ2-3, the full variable domain is ETGVTQSPTHLIKTRGQQVTLRCSSQSGHNTVSWYQQALGQGPQFIFQYYREEENGRGNFPPRFSGLQFPNYSSELNVNALELDDSALYLCASSLFSYSGTDTQYFGPGTRLTVL.

The chain has TRBV21-1 and TRBJ2-1. TRBV21-1 constitutes a pseudogene. The CDR3 consists of 17 residues. This CDR3 is CASSKAGTQSSYNEQFF.

J is TRBJ2-1 and V is TRBV7-9; lacking DNA, the TRBD2 call made by TCRdb goes unchecked. The germline gives CDR1 SEHNR, CDR2 FQNEAQ (reference sequence). The CDR3 consists of 19 residues. CDR3 residues: CASSSQELAGGTSYNEQFF.

The chain employs TRBV28 and TRBJ2-1; TCRdb selects TRBD2, and the lack of DNA leaves this call unchecked. CDR3 length equals 14 residues. Germline CDR1 reads MDHEN; CDR2 reads SYDVKM. CDR3 loop: CASSPGLDYNEQFF.

The J gene is TRBJ2-7, the V gene TRBV5-5; with no DNA, the TCRdb D assignment of TRBD1 cannot be verified. Germline assignment: CDR1 SGHKS and CDR2 YYEKEE (reference sequence). This CDR3 contains 15 residues. This chain's CDR3 is CASSLAGGDLGEQYF.

The genes are TRBV10-1 and TRBJ2-7. The CDR3 consists of 12 residues. Germline V gene data show CDR1 as WNHNN and CDR2 as SYGVQD (reference sequence). The CDR3 is CASSGLSYEQYF.

The rearrangement joins TRBV28 to TRBJ2-1; TCRdb reports TRBD2, a call that lacks DNA to check it against. Per germline, CDR1 MDHEN and CDR2 SYDVKM. The CDR3 length is 15 residues. The chain's CDR3 is CASSSPSGRAYEQFF.

The chain employs TRBV23-1 and TRBJ2-7; without DNA, the TCRdb call of TRBD1 cannot be checked. TRBV23-1 is recorded as an ORF, its role being uncertain. The CDR3 extends over 19 amino acids. CDR3 residues: CASSQNLAGGTTGLYEQYF.

The V gene is TRBV28, the J gene TRBJ2-7. This CDR3 region has 12 residues. Germline assignment: CDR1 MDHEN and CDR2 SYDVKM. The CDR3 is CASSFRFNEQYF. Full variable domain (rest looked up from reference TRBV28 and TRBJ2-7): DVKVTQSSRYLVKRTGEKVFLECVQDMDHENMFWYRQDPGLGLRLIYFSYDVKMKEKGDIPEGYSVSREKKERFSLILESASTNQTSMYLCASSFRFNEQYFGPGTRLTVT.

The chain carries TRBV7-8 and TRBJ1-5; absent DNA, TCRdb's TRBD1 call cannot be checked. Germline assignment: CDR1 SGHVS and CDR2 FQNEAQ. The length of the CDR3 is 15 residues. CDR3: CASRSGTGGEQPQHF.

J is TRBJ2-7 and V is TRBV28; TCRdb names TRBD2, which stays unverified in the absence of DNA. This CDR3 region has 15 residues. Germline V lookup: CDR1 MDHEN, CDR2 SYDVKM. The CDR3 loop reads CASSPQGSGSYEQYF.

CDR3 sequence reads: CASSQEPRDPAETQYF. The chain has TRBV3-1 and TRBJ2-5; the TRBD2 assignment by TCRdb is unverifiable without DNA. Germline V CDR1 and CDR2: LGHDT, YNNKEL (reference sequence). The CDR3 extends over 16 amino acids.

The rearrangement joins TRBV9 to TRBJ1-1; as DNA is missing, the TRBD1 call by TCRdb cannot be tested. Germline V gene lookup returns CDR1 SGDLS and CDR2 YYNGEE. The CDR3 is made up of 12 amino acids. The CDR3 loop is CASSGQGQGAFF.

The chain employs TRBV7-9 and TRBJ2-7; TCRdb returns TRBD2, unconfirmable since there is no DNA. The CDR3 has 15 amino acids. CDR1 is SEHNR and CDR2 is FQNEAQ in the germline V gene (reference sequence). This CDR3 is CASSLVSGDGVEQYF.

The chain is built from TRBV6-5 and TRBJ2-5; TCRdb calls TRBD2, which cannot be checked without DNA. Germline CDR1 and CDR2: MNHEY and SVGAGI. The length of the CDR3 is 18 residues. The chain's CDR3 is CASSYSRASGVTQETQYF.

The V call is TRBV18, the J call TRBJ2-1; the D gene TCRdb calls, TRBD2, cannot be checked with no DNA. The CDR3 spans 18 residues. The germline V gene encodes CDR1 KGHSH and CDR2 LQKENI. The chain's CDR3 is CASRAATSGGPSYNEQFF.

The chain links TRBV3-1 to TRBJ2-1; the TRBD1 assignment by TCRdb is unverifiable without DNA. Germline CDR1 is LGHDT and CDR2 is YNNKEL (reference sequence). This CDR3 spans 15 amino acids. CDR3 region: CASTEGAFSYNEQFF.

The chain combines TRBV6-2 or TRBV6-3 with TRBJ2-7; with no DNA, the TCRdb D assignment of TRBD1 cannot be verified. CDR1 MNHEY and CDR2 SVGEGT come from the germline V gene. The CDR3 is 14 residues long. CDR3 amino acids: CASSQTGSSYEQYF.

The rearrangement joins TRBV29-1 to TRBJ2-7; TCRdb indicates TRBD1, and absent DNA this call remains unverified. CDR1 is SQVTM, CDR2 ANQGSEA, per germline. There are 12 residues in the CDR3. CDR3 protein: CSVAGTSWEQYF.

The chain combines TRBV7-9 with TRBJ2-1. This CDR3 is built from 17 residues. Per germline, CDR1 SEHNR and CDR2 FQNEAQ (reference sequence). Here the CDR3 reads CASSLLSGGPSYNEQFF. Full variable domain (outside the CDR3, taken from reference TRBV7-9 and TRBJ2-1): DTGVSQNPRHKITKRGQNVTFRCDPISEHNRLYWYRQTLGQGPEFLTYFQNEAQLEKSRLLSDRFSAERPKGSFSTLEIQRTEQGDSAMYLCASSLLSGGPSYNEQFFGPGTRLTVL.

The genes are TRBV28 and TRBJ2-5; the D call of TRBD1 rests on TCRdb alone, since no DNA is present to check it. Germline V CDR1 and CDR2: MDHEN, SYDVKM. The CDR3 spans 16 residues. The CDR3 sequence is CASSLLGQGHQETQYF.

V and J are TRBV4-3 and TRBJ2-7; TCRdb's D call of TRBD2 is untestable without DNA. Per germline, CDR1 LGHNA and CDR2 YSLEER. The CDR3 consists of 16 residues. The CDR3 spells CASSPGVVAGPYEQYF.

The chain couples TRBV9 to TRBJ2-5; absent DNA, TCRdb's TRBD1 call cannot be checked. Germline V CDR1 and CDR2: SGDLS, YYNGEE. This CDR3 is 16 amino acids long. The CDR3 protein is CASSDSGTLLGETQYF.

The chain joins TRBV29-1 to TRBJ2-7. CDR1 is SQVTM and CDR2 is ANQGSEA in the germline V gene. The CDR3 has 13 residues. The CDR3 loop is CSVVDQVSYEQYF.